This is a list of T cell receptor beta chains from one sample in a study of blood T cell repertoires in COVID-19. Method: immunoSEQ multiplex PCR; TCRdb's copy keeps in-frame clones and lacks some. The data contain 180,000 or so clones, 75% to 90% of them seen just once; the ten biggest clones take up over 10%. The sample was PBMCs or T cells enriched from blood (not recorded which). These receptors were collected from an older woman who had recovered from COVID-19. CDR3s include the opening cysteine and the closing phenylalanine or tryptophan. The D gene is left open where the match is weak. Not every row has a clone size; where given, it reads once, few, many or a size class.

d_call,j_call,v_call,clone_size,cdr3_nt,cdr3_aa
TRBD2,TRBJ2-5,TRBV9,once,TGTGCCAGCAGCTCCGGACTAGCGGGAGGAGGTGAGGAGACCCAGTACTTC,CASSSGLAGGGEETQYF
TRBD1,TRBJ1-1,TRBV15,NA,TGTGCCACCAGCAGGGGCGACAGGGACACTGAAGCTTTCTTT,CATSRGDRDTEAFF
NA,TRBJ1-4,TRBV2,once,TGTGCCAGCAGCGTAAGAATGCAGGGGCTTAATGAAAAACTGTTTTTT,CASSVRMQGLNEKLFF
NA,TRBJ2-2,TRBV21-1,few,TGTGCCAGCAATATCAGGGGGAAAGCGAACACCGGGGAGCTGTTTTTT,CASNIRGKANTGELFF
NA,TRBJ1-5,TRBV6-2/TRBV6-3,once,TGTGCCAGCAGCCTACAGGGTAACCCTAATCAGCCCCAGCATTTT,CASSLQGNPNQPQHF
NA,TRBJ2-1,TRBV4-2,once,TGTGCCAGCAGCCAAGATGGGGGGAGGGGGTCCTACAATGAGCAGTTCTTC,CASSQDGGRGSYNEQFF
NA,TRBJ2-2,TRBV11-2,NA,TGTGCCAGCAGATCAACGGGGACCGGGGAGCTGTTTTTT,CASRSTGTGELFF
NA,TRBJ2-1,TRBV20-1,NA,TGCAGTGTTTATAACGGGAATGAGCAGTTCTTC,CSVYNGNEQFF
NA,TRBJ2-1,TRBV4-1,NA,TGCGCCAGCAGCCAAGATCAGGGGACCAACTACAATGAGCAGTTCTTC,CASSQDQGTNYNEQFF
NA,TRBJ1-2,TRBV12-3/TRBV12-4,NA,TGTGCCAGCAGTTTTCTCCAGGGTGGCGGCTACACCTTC,CASSFLQGGGYTF
TRBD1,TRBJ2-2,TRBV9,NA,TGTGCCAGCAGCGTAGACCCGGCAGGGGGTGGGACCGGGGAGCTGTTTTTT,CASSVDPAGGGTGELFF
NA,TRBJ1-5,TRBV6-5,NA,TGTGCCAGCAGCGGAACCGAACAGAATCAGCCCCAGCATTTT,CASSGTEQNQPQHF
NA,TRBJ2-4,TRBV11-2,NA,TGTGCCAGCAGCTTAGACTATAACGAAAACATTCAGTACTTC,CASSLDYNENIQYF
NA,TRBJ1-2,TRBV3-1/TRBV3-2,NA,TGTGCCAGCAGCCAAGCCGGGGGACGGTCCTATGGCTACACCTTC,CASSQAGGRSYGYTF
NA,TRBJ2-6,TRBV11-1,NA,TGTGCCAGCAGCGCCGGTTGGGCCTCTGGGGCCAACGTCCTGACTTTC,CASSAGWASGANVLTF
TRBD1,TRBJ2-3,TRBV7-8,NA,TGTGCCAGCAGCTTAGAGGGACAGGTTGGGGATACGCAGTATTTT,CASSLEGQVGDTQYF
TRBD1,TRBJ1-4,TRBV18,NA,TGTGCCAGCTCCCACCGACAGGGGGCGCAGGAAAAACTGTTTTTT,CASSHRQGAQEKLFF
NA,TRBJ1-2,TRBV6-1,NA,TGTGCCAGCAGTGAATCCACAGGCCGCCCTAACTATGGCTACACCTTC,CASSESTGRPNYGYTF
NA,TRBJ1-2,TRBV5-1,NA,TGCGCCAGCAGCTTGGAACCCCAGGGGAGAGGTGGCTACACCTTC,CASSLEPQGRGGYTF
NA,TRBJ2-3,TRBV3-1/TRBV3-2,NA,TGTGCCAGCAGCCAAGAACCGGGAACGACAGATACGCAGTATTTT,CASSQEPGTTDTQYF
TRBD2,TRBJ2-5,TRBV5-1,NA,TGCGCCAGCAGCGATTCCGGGCGAGCGGGGGGATCGGAGACCCAGTACTTC,CASSDSGRAGGSETQYF
NA,TRBJ1-4,TRBV21-1,NA,TGTGCCAGCAGCGCCAAGGACAGGGAATTCCCAACTAATGAAAAACTGTTTTTT,CASSAKDREFPTNEKLFF
NA,TRBJ2-7,TRBV19,few,TGTGCCAGTAGGATGACACCGCACTCGTCCTACGAGCAGTACTTC,CASRMTPHSSYEQYF
TRBD1,TRBJ1-6,TRBV27,NA,TGTGCCAGCAGTGGATGGACAGGGGGTGATTCACCCCTCCACTTT,CASSGWTGGDSPLHF
NA,TRBJ2-1,TRBV6-5,NA,TGTGCCGCGGCCAAGTACGCTAACTTGTACAATGAGCAGTTCTTC,CAAAKYANLYNEQFF
NA,TRBJ2-7,TRBV5-1,NA,TGCGCCAGCAGCTTGTCGCGAGGGAGACCCTACGAGCAGTACTTC,CASSLSRGRPYEQYF
NA,TRBJ2-1,TRBV11-2,NA,TGTGCCAGCAGTCGGCGAGACAGGCAATACAATGAGCAGTTCTTC,CASSRRDRQYNEQFF
NA,TRBJ2-3,TRBV19,NA,TGTGCCAGTAGTCAGGCGGGGAGCCGCACAGATACGCAGTATTTT,CASSQAGSRTDTQYF
NA,TRBJ2-1,TRBV7-9,NA,TGTGCCAGCGGAGGAGAGGGACTTAGGGGTGAGCAGTTCTTC,CASGGEGLRGEQFF
TRBD2,TRBJ2-1,TRBV11-2,NA,TGTGCCAGCAGCTTAGGGAAAATTGGGTCTAGCGGAGTTTACAATGAGCAGTTCTTC,CASSLGKIGSSGVYNEQFF
NA,TRBJ2-3,TRBV15,NA,TGTGCCACCAGCAGAGATCGGTACGCCCTTGGTACGCAGTATTTT,CATSRDRYALGTQYF
TRBD2,TRBJ2-1,TRBV9,NA,TGTGCCAGCAGCGGGGGGACCACTAGCGGGTTCTACAATGAGCAGTTCTTC,CASSGGTTSGFYNEQFF
TRBD1,TRBJ2-7,TRBV6-5,NA,TGTGCCAGCAGATGGACAGGGGGAACCTACGAGCAGTACTTC,CASRWTGGTYEQYF
TRBD1,TRBJ2-7,TRBV7-9,NA,TGTGCCAGCAGCCCGGCCCCCGGGACAGATTACTCCTACGAGCAGTACTTC,CASSPAPGTDYSYEQYF
NA,TRBJ2-6,TRBV29-1,NA,TGCAGCGTGGCCCCCGGGTCTGGGGCCAACGTCCTGACTTTC,CSVAPGSGANVLTF
NA,TRBJ1-1,TRBV2,NA,TGTGCCAGCAGTGGGTCCCTTATGAGCACTGAAGCTTTCTTT,CASSGSLMSTEAFF
NA,TRBJ2-7,TRBV7-2,NA,TGTGCCAGCAGCCCAGGACAGCCCTACGAGCAGTACTTC,CASSPGQPYEQYF
NA,TRBJ2-5,TRBV5-1,NA,TGCGCCAGCAGCTTGTTATCCCACCAAGAGACCCAGTACTTC,CASSLLSHQETQYF
NA,TRBJ2-3,TRBV5-1,NA,TGCGCCAGCAGCGCTACAGGGCTGGCGGCAGATACGCAGTATTTT,CASSATGLAADTQYF
NA,TRBJ1-1,TRBV30,NA,TGTGCCTGGGGGAGGTTGAACACTGAAGCTTTCTTT,CAWGRLNTEAFF
NA,TRBJ2-3,TRBV3-1/TRBV3-2,NA,TGTGCCAGCAGCCAAGCGGGACTCGGAGGCACGCAGTATTTT,CASSQAGLGGTQYF
TRBD1,TRBJ2-2,TRBV29-1,NA,TGCAGCGTTCGACAGGGGGAGGGAACCGGGGAGCTGTTTTTT,CSVRQGEGTGELFF
TRBD1,TRBJ1-2,TRBV29-1,NA,TGCAGCGTTGAGGGGAGACAGGGGCGTTACTATGGCTACACCTTC,CSVEGRQGRYYGYTF
TRBD1,TRBJ1-2,TRBV28,NA,TGTGCCAGCAGTTTGTCACAGGGGAGGCTTGGGAATGGCTACACCTTC,CASSLSQGRLGNGYTF
NA,TRBJ1-1,TRBV19,few,TGTGCCAGTAGCGTACAGGGAGGGGACACTGAAGCTTTCTTT,CASSVQGGDTEAFF
NA,TRBJ1-1,TRBV2,NA,TGTGCCAGCAGGCAGGAATGGACTGAAGCTTTCTTT,CASRQEWTEAFF
TRBD1,TRBJ1-6,TRBV19,NA,TGTGCCAGTAGTTGGACAGGGGGAAATACTTCACCCCTCCACTTT,CASSWTGGNTSPLHF
NA,TRBJ1-2,TRBV3-1/TRBV3-2,NA,TGTGCCAGCTCCCTCGGCGGGGGGGCGGAAACCTTC,CASSLGGGAETF
TRBD1,TRBJ1-2,TRBV9,NA,TGTGCCAGCAGCGTAGTGGGAACAGGGGAATGGAAAGGCTACACCTTC,CASSVVGTGEWKGYTF
TRBD1,TRBJ1-1,TRBV30,NA,TGTGCCTGGGGGGGACAGTCTGCCACTGAAGCTTTCTTT,CAWGGQSATEAFF
TRBD1,TRBJ2-2,TRBV5-4,few,TGTGCCAGCAGCTCCGGGACAGGGGACGGGGAGCTGTTTTTT,CASSSGTGDGELFF
NA,TRBJ1-5,TRBV6-5,few,TGTGCCAGCATCGCGACAGGCTCAAGGAGACCCCAGCATTTT,CASIATGSRRPQHF
NA,TRBJ1-6,TRBV27,few,TGTGCCAGCAGACAGGGACGGTCCTATAATTCACCCCTCCACTTT,CASRQGRSYNSPLHF